Sequencing of this TCR beta chain was carried out in a study of technical replicates of blood from four donors (dated by TCRdb to about 2017). Library generation was performed with the immunoSEQ multiplex PCR assay. TCRdb's version of the immuneACCESS table is confined to in-frame rearrangements and falls short of the full clone set. An unresolved V gene accounts for under half of the shortfall where checked; the remainder is of unknown origin. This sample has more than 80,000 clones in its table, and approximately 97% of those were observed once. Clones ranked in the top ten supply around 0.31% of the sample. Concerning this clone: There is no known antigen for this receptor. Base qualities are not at hand, and no much larger clone is one base apart.

As encoded in the germline V gene (reference sequence), CDR1 is MNHEY while CDR2 is SMNVEV. The germline ends are 11 bases apart after V is trimmed by 2 bases and J by 4 bases. The CDR3 starts with the cysteine, ends with the phenylalanine, and has 14 residues. Of the read, only the CDR3 DNA is kept; its 42 bases are in frame from base 1. The sequenced material came from T cells isolated from PBMCs. The receptor's source is a human donor in good health. The chain joins TRBV27 to TRBJ1-2; too little of a D gene remains to name it. The DNA is TGTGCCAGCAGTTTAGTGGCAGATTTCTATGGCTACACCTTC. Translation gives CASSLVADFYGYTF.